This record concerns one T cell receptor beta chain sequence. Its antigen is still unknown. Only in-frame clones appear in the TCRdb table, and some are missing; sequencing was by immunoSEQ multiplex PCR. The sample has about 76,000 clones; around 87% are singletons. These data come from a study of OX40 agonist ivuxolimab in advanced cancers. The wider study: Those treated in dose escalation had hepatocellular carcinoma, melanoma, renal cell cancer or head and neck cancer. Points from the study as a whole: Expanded clones tended on average to be more numerous among CD8+ T cells than CD4+.

From germline, CDR1 is WSHSY and CDR2 SAAADI. The CDR3 contains 14 residues. J was trimmed by 4 bases and V by 3 bases; bases with no gene match: 5. The source of this sequence is an adult with an advanced solid tumor such as melanoma, head and neck, liver or kidney cancer. Sample: CD4+ or CD8+ T cells sorted from blood, taken in a trial of the OX40 agonist ivuxolimab. V and J are TRBV10-2 and TRBJ1-1, with 7 bases that match TRBD1. CDR3 DNA sequence: TGCGCCAGCAGTGAAACAGGGGATTCCACTGAAGCTTTCTTT. Its translation is CASSETGDSTEAFF.